This T cell receptor (beta chain) was observed in a study of CXCR3-negative and CXCR3-positive naive CD8 T cells. Using triplicate sorts, some 300,000 cells were collected each time from every CD8+ T cell subset. All TRB cDNA libraries came from 5' RACE performed with UMI labels. TCRdb processed the 5' RACE reads again and assigns one entry to each CDR3 protein, with no DNA. The table gives over 8,000 distinct CDR3 sequences; the top ten clones make up about 2.1% of it. About this clonotype: Antigen unknown.

Germline lookup yields CDR1 SQVTM and CDR2 ANQGSEA. The CDR3 loop spans 13 amino acids. Points from the study as a whole: TRBV-TRBJ usage was alike in naive CXCR3-negative and CXCR3-positive cells but differed in memory cells. Expression of CXCR3 was partially reduced after cryopreservation, and fresh PBMCs were used in most assays. CXCR3-negative naive cells had less hydrophobic TRB CDR3s than did CXCR3-positive naive cells.

The sequence was obtained from a human donor in good health. Some clones in this sample may be carry-over from other donors' samples. This rearrangement joins TRBV29-1 to TRBJ2-2; the TCRdb D gene call, TRBD2, has no DNA to confirm it. The specimen was naive CXCR3- CD8+ T cells from blood. Subset reported: CD45RO-CCR7+CD27+CD95- naive CD8+ T cells lacking CXCR3 (TNR3-). The CDR3 spells CSVRGGAAGELFF.